This T cell receptor (beta chain) was retrieved from a study of blood T cell repertoires in COVID-19. Here immunoSEQ multiplex PCR was the method, and the copy in TCRdb shows in-frame clones only, minus some. Among around 130,000 clones, 80% to 90% were seen once, and the ten largest hold 2% to 2.5%. Those who participated ranged in age from roughly 18 to 100 years and resided in 24 US areas. V lost 3 bases to trimming and J lost 2 bases, with 16 bases between them. The germline gives CDR1 SQVTM, CDR2 ANQGSEA. CDR3 size: 16 residues. V usage is TRBV29-1 and J usage is TRBJ2-2, with TRBD2 as a possible D gene (5 bases). The TCR comes from a man aged 35-49 years with acute COVID-19. Sequencing used PBMCs or T cells enriched from blood (not recorded which). This CDR3 is CSVESWSGTNTGELFF. The CDR3 DNA reads as TGCAGCGTTGAGTCGTGGAGCGGTACTAACACCGGGGAGCTGTTTTTT.